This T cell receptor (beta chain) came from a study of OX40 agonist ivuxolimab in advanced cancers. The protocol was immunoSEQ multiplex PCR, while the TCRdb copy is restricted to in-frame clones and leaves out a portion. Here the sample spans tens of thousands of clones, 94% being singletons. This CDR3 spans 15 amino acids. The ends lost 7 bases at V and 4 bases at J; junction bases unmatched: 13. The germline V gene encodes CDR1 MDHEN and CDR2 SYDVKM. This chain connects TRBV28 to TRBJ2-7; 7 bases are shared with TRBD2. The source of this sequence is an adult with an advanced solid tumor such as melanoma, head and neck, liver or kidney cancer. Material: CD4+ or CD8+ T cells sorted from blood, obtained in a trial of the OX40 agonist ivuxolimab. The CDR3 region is CASNPWERGGYEQYF. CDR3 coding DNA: TGTGCCAGCAATCCCTGGGAGAGGGGAGGGTACGAGCAGTACTTC.